The T cell receptor (beta chain) described here comes from a study of blood T cell repertoires in COVID-19. Using immunoSEQ multiplex PCR, the repertoire was profiled, and TCRdb retains in-frame clones only, with some absent. The sample shows roughly 200,000 clones, 80% to 90% of them seen only once. V was pared by 3 bases and J by 10 bases, with 6 bases of the junction left unmatched. The V gene's germline CDR1 is LNHDA and CDR2 SQIVND (reference sequence). The CDR3 is made up of 14 amino acids. This clone was seen more than once but under ten times. Sequenced sample: peripheral blood. V gene TRBV19 combines with J gene TRBJ2-1; 10 nucleotides line up with TRBD1. The origin of this receptor is a woman older than 75 with COVID-19, enrolled during active disease. DNA of the CDR3: TGTGCCAGTAGTATGAGACAGGGGGCCGGGGAGCAGTTCTTC. Protein product: CASSMRQGAGEQFF.